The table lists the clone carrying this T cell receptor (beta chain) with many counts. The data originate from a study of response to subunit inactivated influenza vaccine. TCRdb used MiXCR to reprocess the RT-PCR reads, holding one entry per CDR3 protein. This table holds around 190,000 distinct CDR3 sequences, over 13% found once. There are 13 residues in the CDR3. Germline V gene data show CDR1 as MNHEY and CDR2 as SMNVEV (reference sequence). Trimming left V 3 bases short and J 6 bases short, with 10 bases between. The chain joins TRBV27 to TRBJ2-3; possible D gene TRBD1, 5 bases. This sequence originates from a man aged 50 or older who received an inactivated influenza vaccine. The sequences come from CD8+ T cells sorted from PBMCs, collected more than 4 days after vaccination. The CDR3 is CASSFGAEDTQYF. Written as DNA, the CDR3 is TGTGCCAGCAGTTTTGGGGCAGAGGATACGCAGTATTTT.